This TCR beta chain was identified in a study of CXCR3-negative and CXCR3-positive naive CD8 T cells. Study observations and caveats: When CXCR3-positive naive cells were set against CXCR3-negative naive cells, the former had more hydrophobic TRB CDR3s.

Note on this clonotype: What it recognizes is unknown.

The method, 5' RACE with UMI labels, was used to prepare the TRB cDNA libraries. TCRdb reanalyzed the 5' RACE reads, giving one entry per CDR3 protein sequence and no DNA. The sample has 70,000 to 95,000 distinct CDR3 sequences; the top ten hold around 1.7%. The sequencing sample was made of naive CXCR3- CD8+ T cells from blood. As to subset: CD45RO-CCR7+CD27+CD95- naive CD8+ T cells lacking CXCR3 (TNR3-). This sequence was found in a human donor in good health. Some clones in this sample may be carry-over from other donors' samples.

This chain's CDR3 is CATSRETGSGANVLTF. The V gene is TRBV15, the J gene TRBJ2-6; there is no DNA to check the TCRdb D call of TRBD1. This CDR3 has 16 residues. CDR1 is LNHNV, CDR2 YYDKDF, per germline (reference sequence).